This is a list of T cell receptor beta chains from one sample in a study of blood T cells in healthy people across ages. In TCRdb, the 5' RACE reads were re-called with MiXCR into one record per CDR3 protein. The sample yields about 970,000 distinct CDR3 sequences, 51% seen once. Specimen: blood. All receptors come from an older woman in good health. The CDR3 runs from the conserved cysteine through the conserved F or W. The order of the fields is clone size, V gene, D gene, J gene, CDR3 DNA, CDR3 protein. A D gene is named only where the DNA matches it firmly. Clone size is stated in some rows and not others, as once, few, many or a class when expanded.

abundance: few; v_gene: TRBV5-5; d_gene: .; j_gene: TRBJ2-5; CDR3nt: TGTGCCAGCAGCCTTGGACACCTCACCCAAGAGACCCAGTACTTC; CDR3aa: CASSLGHLTQETQYF
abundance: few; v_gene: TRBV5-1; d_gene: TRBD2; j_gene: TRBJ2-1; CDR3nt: TGCGCCAGCAGCTTGGTTAATAGCGGGAGGTCCTACAATGAGCAGTTCTTC; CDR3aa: CASSLVNSGRSYNEQFF
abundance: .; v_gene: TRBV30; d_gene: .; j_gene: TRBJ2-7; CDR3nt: TGTGCCTGGAGTCCTACGGTAGCCTACGAGCAGTACTTC; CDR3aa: CAWSPTVAYEQYF
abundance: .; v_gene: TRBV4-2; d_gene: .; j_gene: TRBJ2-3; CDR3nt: TGCGCCAGCAGCCAAGATCTTGGGTCTAGCACAGATACGCAGTATTTT; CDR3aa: CASSQDLGSSTDTQYF
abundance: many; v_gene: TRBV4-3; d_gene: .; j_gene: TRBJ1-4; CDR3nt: TGCGCCAGCAGCCACACAAGCGGTCGGGGGCAAGGTGAAAAACTGTTTTTT; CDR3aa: CASSHTSGRGQGEKLFF
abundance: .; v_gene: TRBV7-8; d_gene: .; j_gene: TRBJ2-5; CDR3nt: TGTGCCAGCAGCCCACAAGGGGGGCGCTCAGAGACCCAGTACTTC; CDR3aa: CASSPQGGRSETQYF
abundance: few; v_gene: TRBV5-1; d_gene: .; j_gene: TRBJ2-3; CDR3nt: TGCGCCAGCAGCCGATTAATGGATCCTAGCACAGATACGCAGTATTTT; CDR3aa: CASSRLMDPSTDTQYF
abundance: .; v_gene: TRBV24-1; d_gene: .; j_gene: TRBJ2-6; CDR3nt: TGTGCCACCAGTGATCCCCGAGGGGAATCTGGGGCCAACGTCCTGACTTTC; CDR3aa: CATSDPRGESGANVLTF
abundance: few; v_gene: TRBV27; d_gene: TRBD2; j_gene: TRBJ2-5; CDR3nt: TGTGCCAGCAGCCAGGGACTAGCGCACGAGACCCAGTACTTC; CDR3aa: CASSQGLAHETQYF
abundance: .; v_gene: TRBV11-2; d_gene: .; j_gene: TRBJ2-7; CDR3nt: TGTGCCAGCAGCTTGCTTACGGCCGTATCCTGCGAGCAGTACTTC; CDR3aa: CASSLLTAVSCEQYF
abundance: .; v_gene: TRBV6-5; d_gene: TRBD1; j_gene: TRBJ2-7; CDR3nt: TGTGCCAGCAGTTCCTTCAGGACAGGGCAAAGGAACGAGCAGTACTTC; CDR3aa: CASSSFRTGQRNEQYF
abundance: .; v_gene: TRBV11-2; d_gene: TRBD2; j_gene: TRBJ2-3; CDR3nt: TGTGCCAGCAGCTTAGCGGGTTATAGGCTAGCGGGACGCACAGATACGCAGTATTTT; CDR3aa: CASSLAGYRLAGRTDTQYF
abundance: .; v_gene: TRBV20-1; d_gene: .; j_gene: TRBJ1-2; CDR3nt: TGCAGTGCAGGGCCTCGGACCCCCTATGGCTACACCTTC; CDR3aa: CSAGPRTPYGYTF
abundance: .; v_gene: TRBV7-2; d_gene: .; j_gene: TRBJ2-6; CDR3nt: TGTGCCAGCAGCTTAGATTTCTCCGCCAACGTCCTGACTTTC; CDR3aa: CASSLDFSANVLTF
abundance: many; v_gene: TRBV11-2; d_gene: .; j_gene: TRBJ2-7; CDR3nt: TGTGCCAGCAGCTTAGATCGGGTATTTGGCAGGGTACCTATCGAGCAGTACTTC; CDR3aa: CASSLDRVFGRVPIEQYF
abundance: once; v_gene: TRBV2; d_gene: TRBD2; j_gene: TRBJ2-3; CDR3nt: TGTGCCAGCAACCGGGGACTAGCGGGAGGTACAGATACGCAGTATTTT; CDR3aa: CASNRGLAGGTDTQYF
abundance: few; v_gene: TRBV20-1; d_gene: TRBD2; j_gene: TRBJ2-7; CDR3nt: TGCAGTGCTAGAGATGGGACTAGCCGCGCCTACGAGCAGTACTTC; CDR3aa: CSARDGTSRAYEQYF
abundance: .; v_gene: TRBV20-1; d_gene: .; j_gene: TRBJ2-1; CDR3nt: TGCAGTGCTATAGGACTAAATTACAATGAGCAGTTCTTC; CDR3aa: CSAIGLNYNEQFF
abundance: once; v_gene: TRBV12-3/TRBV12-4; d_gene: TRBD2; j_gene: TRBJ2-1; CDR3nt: TGTGCCAGCAGTTTTTCTGCAGCGGGGGGTTACAATGAGCAGTTCTTC; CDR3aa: CASSFSAAGGYNEQFF
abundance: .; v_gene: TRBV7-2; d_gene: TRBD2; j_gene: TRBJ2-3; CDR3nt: TGTGCCAGCACCGCTACCGGGACTAGCGGGACAGATACGCAGTATTTT; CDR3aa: CASTATGTSGTDTQYF
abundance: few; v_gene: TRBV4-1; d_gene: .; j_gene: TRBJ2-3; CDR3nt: TGCGCCAGCAGCCGGGAGCGTAGCACAGATACGCAGTATTTT; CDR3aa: CASSRERSTDTQYF
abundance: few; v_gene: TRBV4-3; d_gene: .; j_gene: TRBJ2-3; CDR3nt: TGCGCCAGCAGCCAAGATTGGAGGGGAAGCACAGATACGCAGTATTTT; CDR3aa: CASSQDWRGSTDTQYF
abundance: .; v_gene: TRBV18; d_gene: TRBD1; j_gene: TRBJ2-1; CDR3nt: TGTGCCAGCTCACCGCGGACAGGTCCCTACAATGAGCAGTTCTTC; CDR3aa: CASSPRTGPYNEQFF
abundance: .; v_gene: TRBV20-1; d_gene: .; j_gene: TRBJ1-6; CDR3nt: TGCAGTGCTAGAAGTTGGGATCCGGGCAGTTCACCCCTCCACTTT; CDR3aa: CSARSWDPGSSPLHF
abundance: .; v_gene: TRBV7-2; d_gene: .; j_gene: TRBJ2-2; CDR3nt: TGTGCCAGCAGCTTAGCGGCCGCGTCCGGGGAGCTGTTTTTT; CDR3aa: CASSLAAASGELFF
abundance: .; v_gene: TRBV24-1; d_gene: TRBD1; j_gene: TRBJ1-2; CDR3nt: TGTGCCACCAGTGTCCAACCTCGACAGGGGGGCGCTGATGGCTACACCTTC; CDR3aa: CATSVQPRQGGADGYTF
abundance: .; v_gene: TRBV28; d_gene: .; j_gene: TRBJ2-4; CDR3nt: TGTGCCAGCAGCCTACGTGGGTCTACGGGTGAGCAGTACTTC; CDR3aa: CASSLRGSTGEQYF
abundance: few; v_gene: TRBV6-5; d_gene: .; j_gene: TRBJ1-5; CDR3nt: TGTGCCAGCAGTTTTGATCGGGGTAGCAATCAGCCCCAGCATTTT; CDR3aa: CASSFDRGSNQPQHF
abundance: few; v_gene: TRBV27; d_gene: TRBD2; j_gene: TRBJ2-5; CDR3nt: TGTGCCAGCAGTGTCCTTAGCGGGAGTCCGCAAGAGACCCAGTACTTC; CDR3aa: CASSVLSGSPQETQYF
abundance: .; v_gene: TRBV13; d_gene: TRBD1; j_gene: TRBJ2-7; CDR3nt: TGTGCCAGCAGCTTCGGGGACAGGGGCAACGAGCAGTACTTC; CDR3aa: CASSFGDRGNEQYF
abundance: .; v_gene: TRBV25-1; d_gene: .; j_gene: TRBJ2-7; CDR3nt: TGTGCCAGCAGTCTTCAGGGGGACTACTCCTACGAGCAGTACTTC; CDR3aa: CASSLQGDYSYEQYF
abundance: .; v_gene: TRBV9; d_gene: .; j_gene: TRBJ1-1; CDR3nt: TGTGCCAGCGGGGAATGGGGGTTCGGTGAAGCTTTCTTT; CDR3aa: CASGEWGFGEAFF
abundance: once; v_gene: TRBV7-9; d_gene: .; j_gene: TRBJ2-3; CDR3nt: TGTGCCAGCAGGCGAAAGGGGGAATTCACAGATACGCAGTATTTT; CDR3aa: CASRRKGEFTDTQYF
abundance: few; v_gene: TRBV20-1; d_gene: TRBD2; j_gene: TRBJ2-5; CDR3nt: TGCAGTGCTAGAGATTTGCGGGAGGCGGAGGAGACCCAGTACTTC; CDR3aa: CSARDLREAEETQYF
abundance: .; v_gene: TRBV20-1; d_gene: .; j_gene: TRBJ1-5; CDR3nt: TGCAGTGCTAGAGACGGTGGGAAAAGTCAGCCCCAGCATTTT; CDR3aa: CSARDGGKSQPQHF
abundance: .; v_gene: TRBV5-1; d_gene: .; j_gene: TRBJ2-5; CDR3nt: TGCGCCAGCAGCTTGAATCTCGGCAATAAGCAGTACTTC; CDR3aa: CASSLNLGNKQYF
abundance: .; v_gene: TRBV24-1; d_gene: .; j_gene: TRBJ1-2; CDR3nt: TGTGCCACCAGTGACCCAAACAGGGACGGCTACACCTTC; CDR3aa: CATSDPNRDGYTF
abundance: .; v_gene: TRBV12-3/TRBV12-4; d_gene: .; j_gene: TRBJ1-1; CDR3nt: TGTGCCAGCAGTTTAGGAACGCCTGCAGCTTTCTTT; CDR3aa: CASSLGTPAAFF
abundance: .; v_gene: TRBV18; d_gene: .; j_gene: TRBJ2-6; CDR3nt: TGTGCCAGCTCACCTCAGGTTCCCGGACCTGGGGCCAACGTCCTGACTTTC; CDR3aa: CASSPQVPGPGANVLTF
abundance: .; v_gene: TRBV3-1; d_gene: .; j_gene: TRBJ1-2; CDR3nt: TGTGCCAGCAGCCAAGGGGCCAATGGCTACACCTTC; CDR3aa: CASSQGANGYTF
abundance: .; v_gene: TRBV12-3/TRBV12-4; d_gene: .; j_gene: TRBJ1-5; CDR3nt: TGTGCCAGCACCTCAAACCCCCGGGGGGTTCAGCCCCAGCATTTT; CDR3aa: CASTSNPRGVQPQHF
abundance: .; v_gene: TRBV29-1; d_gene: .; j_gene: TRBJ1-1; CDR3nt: TGCAGCGTTGAAGATTATCCGGCCTTGAGGACTGAAGCTTTCTTT; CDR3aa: CSVEDYPALRTEAFF